The sequence of this T cell receptor (beta chain) was determined in a study of spatial heterogeneity in lung cancer (dated by TCRdb to the late 2010s). The study in broad terms: Beta-chain transcripts were consistently detected in greater numbers than alpha-chain transcripts, which likely reflects a higher abundance of beta-chain transcripts. At surgery, 200 to 250 tumor regions, 64 matched nontumor lung samples and a few dozen PBMC samples were TCR-sequenced for both alpha and beta chains. Nonsynonymous mutation counts, determined by whole-exome sequencing of tumor tissue, were related to features of the TCR repertoire. In the raw uncorrected reads, each unique combination of TCR and UMI appeared more than ten times on average. The study quantitatively compared TCR alpha and beta repertoires across multiple tumor regions, matched nontumor lung and blood in non-small cell lung cancer.

Points the paper makes about the study in general: Ubiquitous expanded tumor TCRs showed up in blood more often at tumor resection than at routine follow-up. Confirming at a functional level the hypothesis that regional TCRs recognize regional mutations was considered to require additional single-cell paired TCR alpha and beta sequencing.

Trimming costs V 0 bases and J 7 bases, and their ends lie 14 bases apart. CDR1 and CDR2, per the germline V gene, are SGDLS and YYNGEE. The CDR3 holds 16 amino acids from the cysteine to the phenylalanine. Here the CDR3 DNA is all that survives: 48 bases in frame from base 1. Receptor amplification or capture employed 5' RACE. Instrument on record: NextSeq 500. In the TCR library protocol, a unique molecular identifier was attached to each TCR cDNA molecule so that PCR and sequencing errors could be corrected. In the original analysis: Decombinator tools were used for TCR identification, UMI-based error correction and CDR3 extraction. TCRs above a frequency of 2 per 1,000, corresponding to the top 1% of the tumor frequency distribution, were defined as expanded. Renyi diversity was calculated using the R vegan package after each repertoire was subsampled 100 times to 5,000 TCRs. CDR3 similarity networks were built from amino acid triplet string-kernel similarity, connecting CDR3s with pairwise similarity above 0.82. TCRdb reanalyzed the raw reads on its own, using fastp at Q25 for trimming and MiXCR for clone calling, and kept in-frame beta chains. Every CDR3 protein is listed once, alongside the most common genes and DNA of its rows. The V and J calls here are based on TCRdb, not the publication. A total of around 75,000 distinct CDR3 sequences appear in this sample, about an eighth of them only once. Roughly 6.9% of the sample is taken by the ten largest.

Per the publication, the time point label means: sample taken at primary tumor resection. TCR sequencing used whole RNA extracted from tumor and nontumor lung tissue, or from cryopreserved PBMC samples, without cell sorting. Donors were 72 patients with early-stage, untreated non-small cell lung cancer from the lung TRACERx cohort. Only patients with enough RNA available from two or more tumor regions were chosen for TCR sequencing. This clonotype was recorded many times. No antigen is known for it. Base-call qualities are not available, and no considerably larger clone is one nucleotide away. The sequence came from a male donor with early-stage non-small cell lung cancer. The chain is made from TRBV9 and TRBJ1-6; the D gene cannot be resolved reliably. Sequencing was performed on PBMCs, taken at surgery. The DNA sequence is TGTGCCAGCAGCGTAGGAGGGCGTGGAGGAAATTCACCCCTCCACTTT. Its translation is CASSVGGRGGNSPLHF.